The 18 T cell receptor beta chains listed next were all sequenced from one sample in a study of T cell clonality in common variable immunodeficiency. The table came from immunoSEQ multiplex PCR; TCRdb's copy has only in-frame clones and leaves some out. The sample presents 25,000 to 35,000 clones, none singletons. The specimen was peripheral blood mononuclear cells. These receptors all come from a person between 18 and 69 years old in good health.

This clone was seen ten or more times. The sequenced fragment ends 3 residues before the CDR3 boundary, so the rest is inferred from the germline J gene. V is TRBV7-9 and J is TRBJ2-2, with 9 bases lining up with TRBD2. V lost 5 bases to trimming and J lost 2 bases; unmatched junction nucleotides: 3. Germline V lookup: CDR1 SEHNR, CDR2 FQNEAQ (reference sequence). The CDR3 extends over 15 amino acids. CDR3 protein: CASSQAGGNTGELFF. The covered CDR3 bases are TGTGCCAGCAGCCAAGCGGGGGGCAACACCGGGGAG.

This clone has ten or more counts. The read ends 3 residues before the CDR3 terminus; that terminus is restored from the germline J gene. J is TRBJ2-7 and V is TRBV7-9; possible D gene TRBD1, 6 bases. The CDR3 runs to 14 residues. Germline V lookup: CDR1 SEHNR, CDR2 FQNEAQ (reference sequence). V lost 3 bases, J lost 5 bases, and 14 bases lay in between. The CDR3: CASSFGTGKDEQYF. The CDR3 DNA, read in part, is TGTGCCAGCAGCTTTGGAACAGGGAAGGACGAG.

The sample holds many counts of this clone. The sequence runs out 3 residues before the end of the CDR3; the remainder is reconstructed from the germline J gene. This sequence joins TRBV10-3 and TRBJ2-5, with D unresolved. Trimming stripped 2 bases from V and 5 bases from J, with 9 bases between. Germline CDR1 and CDR2: ENHRY and SYGVKD. The CDR3 runs 13 residues. CDR3 bases read: TGTGCCATCAGTGAGAGTGAAGGGGAGACC. Protein sequence: CAISESEGET. The complete CDR3 sequence is CAISESEGETQYF.

On this clone itself: The CDR3 end is not reached by the read, which stops 3 residues before it; the germline J gene fills it in. This sequence joins TRBV18 and TRBJ2-3; the D is unclear. The CDR3 is 14 amino acids. V was pared by 6 bases and J by 4 bases, with 14 bases between. CDR1 KGHSH and CDR2 LQKENI come from the germline V gene. CDR3 region: CASSNDNQADTQYF. The sequenced CDR3 bases are TGTGCCAGCTCCAATGACAATCAGGCAGATACG.

This clone was observed many times. The read comes to an end 3 residues before the CDR3 does, leaving the germline J gene to fill in the end. The chain joins TRBV18 to TRBJ2-5; TRBD2 might be the D (6 bases). Trimming took 3 bases from V and 2 from J, leaving 10 bases between them. This CDR3 is built from 14 residues. The germline gives CDR1 KGHSH, CDR2 LQKENI. The sequenced CDR3 bases are TGTGCCAGCTCACCCGGGACTCCACAAGAGACC. Amino acid sequence: CASSPGTPQET. The CDR3 reads in full as CASSPGTPQETQYF.

This clone was recorded a few times. The junction shows a germline mismatch at one end, possibly a read error. With the read ending 3 residues before the CDR3 end, the germline J gene is used to fill in that end. The chain uses TRBV18 and TRBJ2-3; unclear D gene. CDR1 KGHSH and CDR2 LQKENI come from the germline V gene. The CDR3 loop spans 12 amino acids. The covered CDR3 bases are TGTGCCAGCTCCCCCCCCACAGAGACG. Translation: CASSPPTET. The full CDR3 reads CASSPPTETQYF.

This clone appeared many times. CDR3 bases read: TGCAGCGTTGAATGGGCAGGGGAAGAGACC. Protein product: CSVEWAGEET. The CDR3 in its entirety is CSVEWAGEETQYF. The rearrangement uses TRBV29-1 and TRBJ2-5; a weak D match, TRBD1 (6 bases). The read falls 3 residues short of the CDR3 end, and the missing part is taken from the germline J gene. Looked up from germline, CDR1 is SQVTM and CDR2 is ANQGSEA. This CDR3 is 13 amino acids long. Trimming pared 2 bases from V and 3 bases from J, leaving 10 bases between.

In its sample, this clone was seen many times. With the read ending 3 residues before the CDR3 end, the germline J gene is used to fill in that end. The V call is TRBV7-9, the J call TRBJ1-2; D may be TRBD1 (6 bases). This CDR3 is 14 amino acids long. Germline CDR1 reads SEHNR; CDR2 reads FQNEAQ (reference sequence). The ends were cut back, 8 bases at V and 4 bases at J, with 17 bases in the middle. Incomplete CDR3 DNA: TGTGCCAGCGGGGGGGCAGGGGACTTCTATGGC. Its translation is CASGGAGDFYG. The full CDR3 protein is CASGGAGDFYGYTF.

This clone was counted many times. The read is 3 residues too short to cover the CDR3 end, so that end is filled in from the germline J gene. This sequence joins TRBV7-9 and TRBJ1-2, with unresolved D. The V and J ends lost 2 bases and 2 bases respectively, with 6 bases between them. Germline V CDR1 and CDR2: SEHNR, FQNEAQ (reference sequence). This CDR3 is 13 amino acids long. CDR3 DNA (partial): TGTGCCAGCAGCTTATTCGTCAACTATGGC. This codes for CASSLFVNYG. The whole CDR3 is CASSLFVNYGYTF.

Concerning this clone itself: The read terminates 3 residues before the CDR3 end, so the remaining end is supplied by the germline J gene. The V call is TRBV7-6, the J call TRBJ1-2; the D gene is possibly TRBD1 (6 bases). The germline gives CDR1 SGHVS, CDR2 FNYEAQ. The CDR3 contains 15 residues. Partial CDR3 DNA: TGTGCCAGCAGCTTAGCCGGGGGGCTCTCCTACGAC. Translating gives CASSLAGGLSYD. The CDR3 reads in full as CASSLAGGLSYDYTF.

This clone was counted a few times. Read sequence stops 3 residues before the CDR3 end, and the germline J gene provides the missing end. The J gene is TRBJ2-5, the V gene TRBV7-2; 12 bases map to TRBD1. V lost 5 bases and J lost 3; bases outside the gene matches: 4. The V gene's germline CDR1 is SGHTA and CDR2 FQGNSA. This CDR3 comprises 15 residues. CDR3 in amino acids: CASSPGTGGKETQYF. The part of the CDR3 DNA that was read is TGTGCCAGCAGCCCGGGGACAGGGGGCAAAGAGACC.

This clone was seen ten or more times. Sequencing ends 3 residues short of the CDR3 end; the germline J gene provides the rest. V is TRBV20-1 and J is TRBJ1-2; a weak D match, TRBD1 (6 bases). V was pared by 2 bases and J by 2 bases, with 6 bases between. Per germline, CDR1 DFQATT and CDR2 SNEGSKA (reference sequence). The CDR3 is made up of 12 amino acids. CDR3 DNA (partial): TGCAGTGCTAGAACAGGGAACTATGGC. Its translation: CSARTGNYG. In full, the CDR3 is CSARTGNYGYTF.

In its sample, this clone is medium-sized (0.01 to 0.1%). Read coverage stops 3 residues before the CDR3 terminus; the germline J gene supplies the remainder. The V and J genes are TRBV2 and TRBJ2-4; D not resolved. V lost 10 bases and J 2 bases, leaving 12 bases between the germline ends. The CDR3 spans 13 residues. Germline V gene lookup returns CDR1 SNHLY and CDR2 FYNNEI. CDR3 amino acids: CATQAPTKNIQYF. CDR3 DNA (partial): TGTGCCACCCAAGCTCCTACCAAAAACATT.

Many counts were recorded for this clone. The CDR3 end falls 3 residues outside the read, so it is completed with the germline J gene. The genes are TRBV19 and TRBJ2-7; a possible D gene is TRBD1 (6 bases). Trimming took off 4 bases at V and 4 bases at J, with 14 bases between the two ends. The germline V gene has CDR1 LNHDA and CDR2 SQIVND (reference sequence). The length of the CDR3 is 14 residues. This chain's CDR3 is CASSTAGESYEQYF. Incomplete CDR3 DNA: TGTGCCAGTAGTACGGCAGGGGAAAGTTACGAG. The full variable domain, in which reference TRBV19 and TRBJ2-7 provide the parts outside the CDR3, is DGGITQSPKYLFRKEGQNVTLSCEQNLNHDAMYWYRQDPGQGLRLIYYSQIVNDFQKGDIAEGYSVSREKKESFPLTVTSAQKNPTAFYLCASSTAGESYEQYFGPGTRLTVT.

Many counts were recorded for this clone. The sequence runs out 3 residues before the end of the CDR3; the remainder is reconstructed from the germline J gene. The chain recombines TRBV5-1 with TRBJ1-2; TRBD1 aligns across 11 bases. Germline CDR1 reads SGHRS; CDR2 reads YFSETQ. After removal of 4 bases from V and 7 bases from J, the junction contained 9 bases not matched to a gene. CDR3 length: 15 amino acids. The CDR3 bases that were read are TGCGCCAGCAGCCCCGTTCCGGGACAGGGGGGTGGC. Translation gives CASSPVPGQGGG. The complete CDR3 reads CASSPVPGQGGGYTF.

This clone was counted at least ten times. The CDR3 extends 3 residues past the end of the read, so its final part is completed from the germline J gene. The genes are TRBV18 and TRBJ1-2, with unresolved D. This CDR3 region has 13 residues. Trimming took 0 bases from V and 4 from J, leaving 6 bases between them. Germline lookup yields CDR1 KGHSH and CDR2 LQKENI. CDR3 sequence reads: CASSPPSVYGYTF. CDR3 bases read: TGTGCCAGCTCACCACCTTCGGTCTATGGC.

This clone was found many times. CDR3 in amino acids: CAWHDSPLEKLFF. The CDR3 bases that were read are TGTGCCTGGCACGACAGTCCCCTTGAAAAA. The chain has TRBV30 and TRBJ1-4; maybe TRBD1 (5 bases). The CDR3 is cut off 3 residues early in the read; its end comes from the germline J gene. Trimming pared 5 bases from V and 7 bases from J, leaving 14 bases between. Germline assignment: CDR1 GTSNPN and CDR2 SVGIG (reference sequence). This CDR3 is 13 amino acids long.

This clone was seen many times. The junction differs from germline at one of its ends, possibly a read error. CDR3 DNA (partial): TGCAGCGCTGAACCTGGGCCCGCAACAGGC. This translates into CSAEPGPATG. The complete CDR3 reads CSAEPGPATGYTF. The chain has TRBV29-1 and TRBJ1-2; D uncertain. Read coverage stops 3 residues before the CDR3 terminus; the germline J gene supplies the remainder. The CDR3 contains 13 residues. Germline CDR1 is SQVTM and CDR2 is ANQGSEA.